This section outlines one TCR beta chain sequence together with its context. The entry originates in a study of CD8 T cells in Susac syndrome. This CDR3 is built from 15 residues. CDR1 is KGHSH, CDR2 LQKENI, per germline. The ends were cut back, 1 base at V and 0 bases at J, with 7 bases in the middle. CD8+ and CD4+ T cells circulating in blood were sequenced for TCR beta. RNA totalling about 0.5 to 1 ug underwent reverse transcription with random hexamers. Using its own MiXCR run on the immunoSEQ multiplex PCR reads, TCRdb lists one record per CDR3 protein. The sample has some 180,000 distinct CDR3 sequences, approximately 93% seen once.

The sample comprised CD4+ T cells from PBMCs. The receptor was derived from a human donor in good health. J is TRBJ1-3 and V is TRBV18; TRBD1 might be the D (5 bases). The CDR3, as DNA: TGTGCCAGCTCACCACGCAGGGACTCTGGAAACACCATATATTTT. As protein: CASSPRRDSGNTIYF.